This entry features one TCR beta chain sequence. Its antigen remains unidentified. These data originate in a study of a mutant IDH1 vaccine in newly diagnosed glioma. Study overall: Before enrollment, the patients had been treated with radiotherapy alone, temozolomide alone, or both together. Most of them had received both. Findings and limits, study-wide: Vaccine-induced immune responses occurred in more than 85% of patients.

Profiling relied on immunoSEQ multiplex PCR, and the TCRdb table lists in-frame clones only, not all of them. The repertoire holds 30,000 to 40,000 clones, with around four fifths as singletons. Time point in this sample: baseline, week 1 (first vaccination visit). Regarding treatment: pre-vaccination baseline after standard-of-care therapy. Germline V gives CDR1 SGHVS, CDR2 FQNEAQ. The CDR3 runs to 14 residues. V was clipped by 1 base and J by 7 bases, with 13 bases between them. The sample here was peripheral blood mononuclear cells (PBMCs), taken from a glioma patient treated with radiotherapy, temozolomide or both. The clonotype comes from a middle-aged man with glioma. Some clones in this sample may be carry-over from other donors' samples. The V call is TRBV7-8, the J call TRBJ1-1; D perhaps matches TRBD1 (5 bases). The CDR3 bases are TGTGCCAGCAGCTTAGACTGGGGCTCCGGTGAAGCTTTCTTT. It specifies CASSLDWGSGEAFF.